These 10 T cell receptor beta chains share one sample of origin, sequenced in a study of CXCR3-negative and CXCR3-positive naive CD8 T cells. General study findings and limits: CXCR3-positive naive cells had TRB CDR3s that were more hydrophobic than CXCR3-negative naive cells had.

No antigen is known for these receptors. Libraries were UMI-labeled 5' RACE TRB cDNA. TCRdb derives one entry per CDR3 protein from the 5' RACE reads, leaving out DNA. Here the sample table reports 6,000 to 8,500 distinct CDR3 sequences. Material: naive CXCR3+ CD8+ T cells from blood. Subset defined: CD45RO-CCR7+CD27+CD95- naive CD8+ T cells expressing CXCR3 (TNR3+). The source is a human donor in good health. Some clones in this sample may be carry-over from other donors' samples.

This clonotype is classed as medium-sized (0.01 to 0.1%) by frequency. The chain links TRBV28 to TRBJ2-3; the D gene TCRdb calls, TRBD1, cannot be checked with no DNA. This CDR3 has 16 amino acids. Per the germline V gene, CDR1 is MDHEN and CDR2 is SYDVKM. The CDR3: CASSSPTTGGKDTQYF. Complete variable domain (other parts from reference TRBV28 and TRBJ2-3): DVKVTQSSRYLVKRTGEKVFLECVQDMDHENMFWYRQDPGLGLRLIYFSYDVKMKEKGDIPEGYSVSREKKERFSLILESASTNQTSMYLCASSSPTTGGKDTQYFGPGTRLTVL.

The chain recombines TRBV29-1 with TRBJ2-2; TCRdb names TRBD2, which stays unverified in the absence of DNA. This CDR3 region has 13 residues. Looked up from germline, CDR1 is SQVTM and CDR2 is ANQGSEA. CDR3: CSGGPRNTGELFF.

Measured by frequency, this clonotype is medium-sized. This chain uses TRBV2 with TRBJ1-1; as DNA is missing, the TRBD1 call by TCRdb cannot be tested. Per the germline V gene, CDR1 is SNHLY and CDR2 is FYNNEI. This CDR3 spans 15 amino acids. CDR3 amino acids: CASSGEDRAFSEAFF.

The gene calls are TRBV6-6 and TRBJ2-2. The CDR3 runs to 12 residues. Germline CDR1 MNHNY, CDR2 SVGAGI (reference sequence). The CDR3 reads CASTFLGRELFF.

The V gene is TRBV4-1, the J gene TRBJ2-1; as DNA is missing, the TRBD2 call by TCRdb cannot be tested. In germline, CDR1 is MGHRA, CDR2 YSYEKL. The CDR3 totals 15 residues. The CDR3 sequence is CASSLSVQSGNEQFF.

Considering frequency, this clonotype is medium-sized. The chain combines TRBV6-5 with TRBJ2-1; the D call of TRBD1 rests on TCRdb alone, since no DNA is present to check it. The CDR3 is 15 residues long. Looked up from germline, CDR1 is MNHEY and CDR2 is SVGAGI. CDR3: CASSYAAGTQNEQFF.

This chain connects TRBV25-1 to TRBJ2-1. Germline V gives CDR1 MGHDK, CDR2 SYGVNS. The CDR3 sequence is 14 residues long. The CDR3 spells CASSESAFSNEQFF.

By frequency, this clonotype is medium-sized. The chain links TRBV7-8 to TRBJ2-3; absent DNA, TCRdb's TRBD2 call cannot be checked. Germline CDR1 is SGHVS and CDR2 is FQNEAQ. The CDR3 has 17 amino acids. The CDR3 loop reads CASSLHLAGGITDTQYF.

The rearrangement links TRBV20-1 to TRBJ2-7; TCRdb names TRBD1, which stays unverified in the absence of DNA. This CDR3 is 15 amino acids long. From germline, CDR1 is DFQATT and CDR2 SNEGSKA (reference sequence). The CDR3 here is CSASPATGSSYEQYF.

The J gene is TRBJ2-6, the V gene TRBV4-3; the TRBD1 assignment by TCRdb is unverifiable without DNA. CDR1 and CDR2 (germline): LGHNA, YSLEER. The CDR3 sequence is 15 residues long. CDR3 protein: CASSQDWDQGSVLTF.